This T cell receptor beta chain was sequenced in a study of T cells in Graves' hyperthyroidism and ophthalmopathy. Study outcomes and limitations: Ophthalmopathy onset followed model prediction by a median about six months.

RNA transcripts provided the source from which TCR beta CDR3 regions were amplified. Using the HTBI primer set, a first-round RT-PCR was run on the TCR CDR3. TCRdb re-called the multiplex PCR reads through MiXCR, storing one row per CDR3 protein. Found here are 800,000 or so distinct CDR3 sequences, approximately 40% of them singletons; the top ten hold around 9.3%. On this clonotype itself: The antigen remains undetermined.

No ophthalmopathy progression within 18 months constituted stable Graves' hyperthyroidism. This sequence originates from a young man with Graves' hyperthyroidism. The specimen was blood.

CDR3 in amino acids: CASSHRGGGGNGQPQHF. The CDR3 bases are TGTGCCAGCAGTCACCGCGGGGGAGGAGGGAATGGGCAGCCCCAGCATTTT. The genes are TRBV6-6 and TRBJ1-5; tentatively, D is TRBD1 (5 bases). Germline-derived CDR1 and CDR2 are MNHNY and SVGAGI (reference sequence). Trimming stripped 5 bases from V and 7 bases from J, with 24 bases between. The CDR3 consists of 17 residues.